One sample yielded the 13 T cell receptor beta chains listed below, sequenced in a study of T cell responses to AZD1222 COVID-19 vaccine. This table comes from immunoSEQ multiplex PCR, and its TCRdb copy is limited to in-frame clones, with some not included. The data hold some 120,000 clones, with 88% observed a single time. This material consisted of peripheral blood, taken on day 0 of AZD1222 vaccination. The source is an adult in good health.

The V gene is TRBV28, the J gene TRBJ1-1; D unresolved. Germline values: CDR1 MDHEN, CDR2 SYDVKM. This CDR3 has 17 residues. The V end lost 6 bases, the J end lost 0 bases, and 20 bases lay between the germline ends. CDR3 sequence: CASSRGRFGRLNTEAFF. The CDR3 DNA reads TGTGCCAGCAGCCGCGGGCGATTCGGACGGTTGAACACTGAAGCTTTCTTT.

The rearrangement uses TRBV19 and TRBJ2-1, with a weak D call TRBD1 (6 bases). Per germline, CDR1 LNHDA and CDR2 SQIVND (reference sequence). Trimming removed 5 bases from V and 3 bases from J, with 14 bases in between. The CDR3 length is 15 residues. CDR3 in amino acids: CASSPRTDNYNEQFF. Here the CDR3 DNA reads TGTGCCAGTAGTCCCAGGACAGATAACTACAATGAGCAGTTCTTC.

The rearrangement joins TRBV5-4 to TRBJ2-7; 7 nucleotides match TRBD2. Trimming removed 4 bases from V and 7 bases from J; junction bases left unmatched: 14. The CDR3 loop spans 15 amino acids. Germline assignment: CDR1 SGHNT and CDR2 YYREEE (reference sequence). Written as DNA, the CDR3 is TGTGCCAGCAGCCCCTGGGGGGGAGGATCGGGAGAGCAGTACTTC. This encodes CASSPWGGGSGEQYF.

The chain joins TRBV7-2 to TRBJ2-3, with D hard to call. From germline, CDR1 is SGHTA and CDR2 FQGNSA. V was trimmed by 5 bases and J by 2 bases, leaving 14 bases between them. The CDR3 loop spans 15 amino acids. CDR3 in DNA: TGTGCCAGCAGCCCGGCCCGGTTAAACACAGATACGCAGTATTTT. It codes for CASSPARLNTDTQYF. The full variable domain, its missing parts supplied by reference TRBV7-2 and TRBJ2-3, is GAGVSQSPSNKVTEKGKDVELRCDPISGHTALYWYRQSLGQGLEFLIYFQGNSAPDKSGLPSDRFSAERTGGSVSTLTIQRTQQEDSAVYLCASSPARLNTDTQYFGPGTRLTVL.

The chain links TRBV19 to TRBJ2-7; 7 bases align to TRBD1. The V and J ends lost 5 bases and 2 bases, in that order; junction bases with no gene match: 6. This CDR3 has 14 amino acids. Per the germline V gene, CDR1 is LNHDA and CDR2 is SQIVND (reference sequence). As DNA, the CDR3 is TGTGCCAGTAGTCGCGTAGGGGGCCCCTACGAGCAGTACTTC. Its translation: CASSRVGGPYEQYF.

This sequence joins TRBV6-2 or TRBV6-3 and TRBJ1-5, with 12 bases matching TRBD1. Losses at the gene ends were 6 bases for V and 5 bases for J; bases not matched to a gene: 5. CDR3 length equals 15 residues. Per germline, CDR1 MNHEY and CDR2 SVGEGT. Here the CDR3 DNA reads TGTGCCAGCAGCCCGGGACAGGGGGCATATCAGCCCCAGCATTTT. Amino acids: CASSPGQGAYQPQHF.

This clone occurred a few times. The CDR3 reads CASSTNNRGNYGYTF. The CDR3, as DNA: TGCGCCAGCAGCACCAACAACAGGGGAAACTATGGCTACACCTTC. The V call is TRBV5-1, the J call TRBJ1-2; 7 nucleotides align to TRBD1. Losses at the gene ends were 4 bases for V and 2 bases for J; bases not matched to a gene: 8. Germline V gene sequence: CDR1 SGHRS, CDR2 YFSETQ. The CDR3 totals 15 residues. Combining the CDR3 with reference TRBV5-1 and TRBJ1-2 gives the whole variable domain KAGVTQTPRYLIKTRGQQVTLSCSPISGHRSVSWYQQTPGQGLQFLFEYFSETQRNKGNFPGRFSGRQFSNSRSEMNVSTLELGDSALYLCASSTNNRGNYGYTFGSGTRLTVV.

This clone was counted a few times. The chain employs TRBV19 and TRBJ1-1; D is perhaps TRBD1 (5 bases). Trimming took 8 bases from V and 0 from J, leaving 19 bases between them. The CDR3 totals 16 residues. From germline, CDR1 is LNHDA and CDR2 SQIVND (reference sequence). CDR3 DNA sequence: TGTGCCAGTGGGGGACGGGGAGGGGCCATGAACACTGAAGCTTTCTTT. Protein: CASGGRGGAMNTEAFF.

The V gene is TRBV6-5, the J gene TRBJ1-4, with TRBD1 as a possible D gene (5 bases). CDR3 length: 16 residues. Deletions cut 4 bases from V and 4 bases from J, with 16 bases between. CDR1 is MNHEY and CDR2 is SVGAGI in the germline V gene. Here the CDR3 reads CASSFPGGAGNEKLFF. CDR3 sequence (DNA): TGTGCCAGCAGTTTTCCAGGTGGGGCGGGTAATGAAAAACTGTTTTTT.

This chain links TRBV6-5 with TRBJ1-4, with 7 bases aligning to TRBD1. V lost 10 bases and J lost 5; bases outside the gene matches: 4. CDR1 is MNHEY, CDR2 SVGAGI, per germline. This CDR3 is 12 amino acids long. CDR3 coding DNA: TGTGCCACCCGCAGGGGGAATGAAAAACTGTTTTTT. Its translation is CATRRGNEKLFF.

The chain joins TRBV2 to TRBJ2-7; no clear D. The germline V gene encodes CDR1 SNHLY and CDR2 FYNNEI. Trimming took 1 base from V and 12 from J, leaving 10 bases between them. This CDR3 region has 11 residues. The CDR3 region has the DNA TGTGCCAGCAGTGAAGTGGAAATACGGTACTTC. As protein: CASSEVEIRYF.

The chain has TRBV7-9 and TRBJ2-7, with TRBD1 matching 9 bases. Germline trimming cut 5 bases from V and 1 base from J; bases unmatched to any gene: 6. CDR3 size: 15 residues. Germline CDR1 reads SEHNR; CDR2 reads FQNEAQ (reference sequence). This chain's CDR3 is CASSQGTGRSYEQYF. In nucleotides, the CDR3 is TGTGCCAGCAGCCAAGGGACAGGGAGATCCTACGAGCAGTACTTC.

The chain is built from TRBV18 and TRBJ2-2; D is perhaps TRBD1 or TRBD2 (5 bases each). V shed 0 bases and J shed 2 bases, with 10 bases lying between them. This CDR3 region has 16 residues. The germline V gene has CDR1 KGHSH and CDR2 LQKENI. CDR3 loop: CASSPPLGENTGELFF. The CDR3 coding sequence is TGTGCCAGCTCACCACCGCTGGGGGAAAACACCGGGGAGCTGTTTTTT.